This TCR beta chain was found in a study of OX40 agonist ivuxolimab in advanced cancers. Across the whole study: Eligibility rules accepted prior anti-PD-1, anti-PD-L1 or anti-CTLA-4 therapy, and around 43% had some.

Study-level points and caveats: Expanded peripheral T cell antigen specificity was not determined.

This clone was detected only once. Its antigen is undetermined. The repertoire was sequenced with immunoSEQ multiplex PCR; TCRdb's copy has only in-frame clones and lacks some. Of some 34,000 clones listed, approximately 90% are singletons. Sequences were derived from CD4+ or CD8+ T cells sorted from blood, sampled in a trial of the OX40 agonist ivuxolimab. The source of this sequence is an adult with an advanced solid tumor such as melanoma, head and neck, liver or kidney cancer.

CDR3: CASSFAVVYSNTGELFF. The CDR3 DNA reads as TGTGCCAGCAGTTTTGCCGTGGTCTATTCGAACACCGGGGAGCTGTTTTTT. The genes are TRBV28 and TRBJ2-2; D not resolved. V gave up 3 bases and J gave up 0 bases, with 14 bases separating them. This CDR3 contains 17 residues. The V gene's germline CDR1 is MDHEN and CDR2 SYDVKM.